One and the same sample provided the 30 T cell receptor beta chains below, sequenced in a study of blood T cell repertoires in COVID-19. TCRdb keeps only in-frame clones here, not all; method: immunoSEQ multiplex PCR. The table includes some 200,000 clones, roughly nine tenths detected once. The sample comprised PBMCs or T cells enriched from blood (not recorded which). The receptor set was obtained from a woman in her thirties who had recovered from COVID-19.

This clone was counted a single time. V and J are TRBV27 and TRBJ1-1; D might be TRBD1 (6 bases). V was shortened by 3 bases and J by 1 base, with 15 bases between the two germline ends. This CDR3 spans 16 amino acids. The V gene's germline CDR1 is MNHEY and CDR2 SMNVEV (reference sequence). The CDR3 sequence is CASSFRGRGTNTEAFF. The DNA of the CDR3 is TGTGCCAGCAGTTTTCGGGGCAGGGGAACGAACACTGAAGCTTTCTTT.

The gene calls are TRBV24-1 and TRBJ1-3; 7 bases agree with TRBD1. From germline, CDR1 is KGHDR and CDR2 SFDVKD. J gave up 4 bases and V 3 bases, and 5 bases lay outside the gene matches. The CDR3 covers 15 residues. The CDR3 loop is CATSDATGSGNTIYF. The CDR3 DNA is TGTGCCACCAGTGATGCGACAGGGTCCGGAAACACCATATATTTT.

The J gene is TRBJ2-6, the V gene TRBV30; the D gene is possibly TRBD1 (6 bases). The CDR3 runs 17 residues. Germline lookup yields CDR1 GTSNPN and CDR2 SVGIG (reference sequence). Deletions cut 5 bases from V and 3 bases from J, with 20 bases between. The CDR3 DNA follows: TGTGCCTGGGTCCGACAGGAACTAACGTATGGGGCCAACGTCCTGACTTTC. Its translation: CAWVRQELTYGANVLTF.

The rearrangement joins TRBV24-1 to TRBJ2-6; D is ambiguous. The V end was cut by 1 base, the J end by 1 base, with 7 bases between. This CDR3 region has 16 residues. The germline V gene has CDR1 KGHDR and CDR2 SFDVKD. CDR3 sequence: CATSDFGRSGANVLTF. In DNA, the CDR3 is TGTGCCACCAGTGATTTTGGTAGATCTGGGGCCAACGTCCTGACTTTC.

The chain links TRBV18 to TRBJ1-1; D is undetermined. The V end lost 1 base, the J end lost 3 bases, and 6 bases lay between the germline ends. Germline CDR1 and CDR2: KGHSH and LQKENI. CDR3 length: 13 residues. CDR3 loop: CASSPRGDTEAFF. The CDR3 DNA reads as TGTGCCAGCTCACCACGCGGGGACACTGAAGCTTTCTTT.

The chain has TRBV29-1 and TRBJ1-2, with D maybe TRBD1 (6 bases). This CDR3 region has 17 residues. Trimming pared 2 bases from V and 1 base from J, leaving 20 bases between. Germline loops: CDR1 SQVTM, CDR2 ANQGSEA. The CDR3 DNA is TGCAGCGTTGAATTGGGGGACAAGGCTGTCTATAACTATGGCTACACCTTC. Translated, it gives CSVELGDKAVYNYGYTF. The variable domain in full, with the rest retrieved from reference TRBV29-1 and TRBJ1-2, is SAVISQKPSRDICQRGTSLTIQCQVDSQVTMMFWYRQQPGQSLTLIATANQGSEATYESGFVIDKFPISRPNLTFSTLTVSNMSPEDSSIYLCSVELGDKAVYNYGYTFGSGTRLTVV.

The chain recombines TRBV11-2 with TRBJ1-1; a weak D match, TRBD1 (6 bases). The CDR3 loop spans 14 amino acids. Germline V CDR1 and CDR2: SGHAT, FQNNGV. V gave up 5 bases and J gave up 9 bases, with 19 bases separating them. As DNA, the CDR3 is TGTGCCAGCAGCGTCGAGAGGGGGACCCCAAAAGCTTTCTTT. As protein: CASSVERGTPKAFF.

The chain has TRBV9 and TRBJ1-2, with D maybe TRBD1 (6 bases). V was trimmed by 0 bases and J by 1 base, leaving 13 bases between them. The CDR3 length is 16 residues. Germline-derived CDR1 and CDR2 are SGDLS and YYNGEE. CDR3 nucleotides: TGTGCCAGCAGCGTAGCTGCAGGGGATGATAACTATGGCTACACCTTC. Amino acids: CASSVAAGDDNYGYTF.

This chain joins TRBV2 and TRBJ1-5; no reliable D call. The V gene's germline CDR1 is SNHLY and CDR2 FYNNEI. This CDR3 contains 12 residues. V was cut by 8 bases and J by 1 base, with 6 bases left in between. Here the CDR3 reads CASRGSNQPQHF. As DNA, the CDR3 is TGTGCCAGCCGGGGAAGCAATCAGCCCCAGCATTTT.

The V call is TRBV11-1, the J call TRBJ1-1; TRBD1 might be the D (6 bases). The germline V gene encodes CDR1 SGHAT and CDR2 FQDESV (reference sequence). The CDR3 runs to 13 residues. The V end was cut by 3 bases, the J end by 5 bases, with 10 bases between. The CDR3 loop reads CASSLRGGTEAFF. The CDR3 bases are TGTGCCAGCAGCTTGCGAGGGGGTACTGAAGCTTTCTTT.

The chain carries TRBV27 and TRBJ1-6; 11 bases map to TRBD1. The V and J ends lost 6 bases and 4 bases, in that order; junction bases with no gene match: 5. The CDR3 has 16 amino acids. The germline gives CDR1 MNHEY, CDR2 SMNVEV (reference sequence). Here the CDR3 DNA reads TGTGCCAGCAGCTGGGACAGGGGGTCTTATAATTCACCCCTCCACTTT. It yields the protein CASSWDRGSYNSPLHF.

This clone was found once. V usage is TRBV10-3 and J usage is TRBJ2-7; D remains ambiguous. The CDR3 sequence is 12 residues long. Between the trimmed V and J ends, which lost 3 bases and 5 bases, there was a span of 8 bases. CDR1 and CDR2 (germline): ENHRY, SYGVKD. CDR3 sequence: CAISDSFHEQYF. CDR3 bases: TGTGCCATCAGTGATTCTTTTCACGAGCAGTACTTC.

The chain links TRBV11-3 to TRBJ1-2; 8 bases align to TRBD1. CDR1 and CDR2 from the germline V gene are SGHNT and YENEEA. CDR3 length equals 13 residues. V lost 4 bases, J lost 2 bases, and 0 bases stayed unmatched. The chain's CDR3 is CASSSGGNYGYTF. In DNA, the CDR3 is TGTGCCAGCAGCTCAGGGGGCAACTATGGCTACACCTTC. Using reference TRBV11-3 and TRBJ1-2 for the parts outside the CDR3, the full variable domain is EAGVVQSPRYKIIEKKQPVAFWCNPISGHNTLYWYLQNLGQGPELLIRYENEEAVDDSQLPKDRFSAERLKGVDSTLKIQPAELGDSAVYLCASSSGGNYGYTFGSGTRLTVV.

This clone occurred a few times. This chain uses TRBV18 with TRBJ1-3; D uncertain. CDR1 KGHSH and CDR2 LQKENI come from the germline V gene. Trimming removed 1 base at V and 7 bases at J, with 11 bases between. The CDR3 contains 14 residues. The CDR3 region has the DNA TGTGCCAGCTCACCACGGGAGCTGGGGAACACCATATATTTT. Translation gives CASSPRELGNTIYF.

This chain uses TRBV9 with TRBJ2-2; D is uncertain. V lost 1 base and J lost 1, with 8 bases in between. CDR1 SGDLS and CDR2 YYNGEE come from the germline V gene. The CDR3 totals 15 residues. The CDR3 DNA reads as TGTGCCAGCAGCGTAAGGCAGGAGAACACCGGGGAGCTGTTTTTT. Protein sequence: CASSVRQENTGELFF. Drawing the rest from reference TRBV9 and TRBJ2-2, the complete variable domain is DSGVTQTPKHLITATGQRVTLRCSPRSGDLSVYWYQQSLDQGLQFLIQYYNGEERAKGNILERFSAQQFPDLHSELNLSSLELGDSALYFCASSVRQENTGELFFGEGSRLTVL.

The V gene is TRBV5-5, the J gene TRBJ1-2, with 8 bases fitting TRBD1. CDR3 length equals 17 residues. Germline assignment: CDR1 SGHKS and CDR2 YYEKEE (reference sequence). V was clipped by 0 bases and J by 8 bases; unmatched bases: 15. The CDR3 nucleotides are TGTGCCAGCAGCTTGGATGGTAGACAGGGGCAGGTCGGGGGCTACACCTTC. This encodes CASSLDGRQGQVGGYTF.

The chain employs TRBV7-2 and TRBJ2-7; 9 bases map to TRBD2. The germline gives CDR1 SGHTA, CDR2 FQGNSA. The CDR3 length is 13 residues. Losses at the gene ends were 5 bases for V and 6 bases for J; bases not matched to a gene: 5. The CDR3 sequence: CASSMGLAPEQYF. In DNA, the CDR3 is TGTGCCAGCAGCATGGGACTAGCTCCCGAGCAGTACTTC.

The chain links TRBV25-1 to TRBJ2-7, with a weak D call TRBD1 (6 bases). Germline lookup yields CDR1 MGHDK and CDR2 SYGVNS. The length of the CDR3 is 14 residues. The V gene lost 3 bases and the J gene lost 6 bases, with 15 bases spanning the gap. The chain's CDR3 is CASSDDRRGGEQYF. The CDR3, as DNA: TGTGCCAGCAGTGACGACAGGAGAGGGGGCGAGCAGTACTTC.

The V call is TRBV7-8, the J call TRBJ2-2; the match to TRBD1 covers 9 bases. V gave up 5 bases and J gave up 5 bases; unmatched junction bases: 6. Germline values: CDR1 SGHVS, CDR2 FQNEAQ. This CDR3 has 15 amino acids. CDR3 residues: CASSVTGGKTGELFF. The CDR3 coding sequence is TGTGCCAGCAGCGTCACAGGGGGCAAAACCGGGGAGCTGTTTTTT.

This chain uses TRBV6-1 with TRBJ2-1; TRBD2 matches 9 bases. Germline V gene sequence: CDR1 MNHNS, CDR2 SASEGT. Unmatched junction bases numbered 14, after V lost 3 bases and J lost 8 bases. The CDR3 covers 17 residues. Here the CDR3 reads CASSDLVLAGVGYEQFF. In nucleotides, the CDR3 is TGTGCCAGCAGTGATCTTGTCTTAGCGGGAGTGGGGTATGAGCAGTTCTTC.

The chain recombines TRBV11-2 with TRBJ2-2, with a tentative D call TRBD1 (5 bases). The CDR3 has 13 residues. Per the germline V gene, CDR1 is SGHAT and CDR2 is FQNNGV. Trimming stripped 2 bases from V and 9 bases from J, with 10 bases between. The CDR3, as DNA: TGTGCCAGCAGCTTATTTGGGGCCCGGGAGCTGTTTTTT. The encoded protein is CASSLFGARELFF.

The CDR3 protein is CASSQELAGGQSSYEQYF. CDR3 nucleotides: TGCGCCAGCAGCCAAGAACTAGCGGGAGGCCAGAGCTCCTACGAGCAGTACTTC. The gene calls are TRBV4-1 and TRBJ2-7, with TRBD2 matching over 12 bases. The CDR3 is 18 amino acids. The V gene end was trimmed by 0 bases and the J gene end by 0 bases; junction bases not matched to a gene: 6. Germline assignment: CDR1 MGHRA and CDR2 YSYEKL.

The chain is built from TRBV9 and TRBJ1-6, with a tentative D call TRBD1 (5 bases). The V gene's germline CDR1 is SGDLS and CDR2 YYNGEE. The CDR3 extends over 16 amino acids. The V end was cut by 3 bases, the J end by 0 bases, with 10 bases between. The CDR3 nucleotides read TGTGCCAGCAGCGCGACAGTTAGCTCCTATAATTCACCCCTCCACTTT. This gives the protein CASSATVSSYNSPLHF.

The gene calls are TRBV9 and TRBJ2-3; 12 positions agree with TRBD2. The CDR3 is 15 residues long. The V gene's germline CDR1 is SGDLS and CDR2 YYNGEE. J was trimmed by 9 bases and V by 3 bases; bases with no gene match: 8. In DNA, the CDR3 is TGTGCCAGCAGCGCCGGACTAGCGGGGTTGATGACGCAGTATTTT. Protein sequence: CASSAGLAGLMTQYF.

The rearrangement links TRBV5-1 to TRBJ1-5; no clear D gene. Per germline, CDR1 SGHRS and CDR2 YFSETQ. The CDR3 totals 15 residues. V was trimmed by 0 bases and J by 4 bases, leaving 11 bases between them. The CDR3 sequence: CASSLAGLDNQPQHF. Here the CDR3 DNA reads TGCGCCAGCAGCTTGGCAGGCTTAGATAATCAGCCCCAGCATTTT. Looking up the rest from reference TRBV5-1 and TRBJ1-5 gives the full variable domain: KAGVTQTPRYLIKTRGQQVTLSCSPISGHRSVSWYQQTPGQGLQFLFEYFSETQRNKGNFPGRFSGRQFSNSRSEMNVSTLELGDSALYLCASSLAGLDNQPQHFGDGTRLSIL.

The chain recombines TRBV30 with TRBJ1-1; 8 positions match TRBD1. The CDR3 has 13 amino acids. The ends lost 3 bases at V and 5 bases at J; junction bases unmatched: 5. Germline values: CDR1 GTSNPN, CDR2 SVGIG (reference sequence). CDR3 sequence reads: CAWREDRVTEAFF. The CDR3 DNA is TGTGCCTGGAGAGAGGACAGGGTTACTGAAGCTTTCTTT.

V and J are TRBV7-2 and TRBJ2-7; 9 bases agree with TRBD1. Unmatched junction bases numbered 5, after V lost 3 bases and J lost 5 bases. The CDR3 runs to 14 residues. CDR1 and CDR2 (germline): SGHTA, FQGNSA. The CDR3 loop reads CASSLDRGPHEQYF. Here the CDR3 DNA reads TGTGCCAGCAGCTTGGACAGGGGTCCGCACGAGCAGTACTTC.

This clone occurred a few times. This sequence joins TRBV6-4 and TRBJ1-5; D is perhaps TRBD1 (6 bases). Trimming cost V 0 bases and J 0 bases, with 9 bases left between them. CDR1 and CDR2 from the germline V gene are MRHNA and SNTAGT. CDR3 length: 16 amino acids. CDR3: CASSDSGHSSNQPQHF. The CDR3 nucleotides are TGTGCCAGCAGTGACTCGGGACACTCTAGCAATCAGCCCCAGCATTTT.

This chain joins TRBV7-9 and TRBJ2-1; possible D gene TRBD2, 6 bases. The germline CDR1 and CDR2 sequences are SEHNR and FQNEAQ (reference sequence). The CDR3 loop spans 16 amino acids. V lost 1 base and J 3 bases, leaving 13 bases between the germline ends. Here the CDR3 DNA reads TGTGCCAGCAGCTTAGTTTCCGGGAGCGACTACAATGAGCAGTTCTTC. Translating it yields CASSLVSGSDYNEQFF.

The chain joins TRBV21-1 to TRBJ1-4; the table names TRBD1, a call not compared with the DNA. TRBV21-1 is a pseudogene segment. This CDR3 comprises 16 residues. The CDR3 DNA sequence: TGTGCCAGCAGCAACGGACAGGGGACAACTAATGAAAAACTGTTTTTT. It specifies CASSNGQGTTNEKLFF.